The rows below give T cell receptor beta chains drawn from one sample of a study of cytomegalovirus exposure and HLA in healthy donors. Sequencing used immunoSEQ multiplex PCR; TCRdb keeps in-frame clones, though not all of them. The sample shows 110,000 to 150,000 clones, roughly 80% of them seen only once. The sample was PBMCs. The receptor set was obtained from a woman between 40 and 50 years old in good health and CMV-seropositive. The CDR3 runs from the conserved cysteine through the conserved F or W. Fields, in order: V gene, clone size, D gene, J gene, CDR3 protein, CDR3 DNA. The D gene is left open where the match is weak. Expanded clones get a size class; other rows say once, few or many, or leave the size out.

v_call: TRBV4-3; clone_size: NA; d_call: NA; j_call: TRBJ1-1; cdr3_aa: CASSQDRRAGTEAFF; cdr3_nt: TGCGCCAGCAGCCAAGATAGGAGGGCTGGCACTGAAGCTTTCTTT
v_call: TRBV7-9; clone_size: NA; d_call: TRBD1; j_call: TRBJ1-4; cdr3_aa: CASSFGRTGGLANEKLFF; cdr3_nt: TGTGCCAGCAGCTTTGGCCGGACAGGGGGCCTAGCTAATGAAAAACTGTTTTTT
v_call: TRBV28; clone_size: NA; d_call: NA; j_call: TRBJ2-7; cdr3_aa: CASSSGAGAVGYEQYF; cdr3_nt: TGTGCCAGCAGCTCGGGGGCGGGAGCAGTGGGCTACGAGCAGTACTTC
v_call: TRBV5-4; clone_size: NA; d_call: TRBD2; j_call: TRBJ2-1; cdr3_aa: CASRLAGGGYNEQFF; cdr3_nt: TGTGCCAGCAGATTAGCGGGAGGGGGTTACAATGAGCAGTTCTTC
v_call: TRBV30; clone_size: NA; d_call: NA; j_call: TRBJ2-7; cdr3_aa: CAWSGQQSSYEQYF; cdr3_nt: TGTGCCTGGAGTGGACAGCAAAGCTCCTACGAGCAGTACTTC
v_call: TRBV5-1; clone_size: NA; d_call: TRBD2; j_call: TRBJ2-7; cdr3_aa: CASSLGYGGSGIRSYEQYF; cdr3_nt: TGCGCCAGCAGCTTGGGATACGGGGGTAGCGGGATCCGCTCCTACGAGCAGTACTTC
v_call: TRBV4-1; clone_size: NA; d_call: TRBD2; j_call: TRBJ2-3; cdr3_aa: CASRGTSGNFTDTQYF; cdr3_nt: TGCGCCAGCAGAGGGACTAGCGGGAACTTTACAGATACGCAGTATTTT
v_call: TRBV2; clone_size: NA; d_call: NA; j_call: TRBJ1-2; cdr3_aa: CASQGKGYGYTF; cdr3_nt: TGTGCCAGTCAGGGGAAAGGGTATGGCTACACCTTC
v_call: TRBV6-1; clone_size: NA; d_call: NA; j_call: TRBJ2-2; cdr3_aa: CASSSTGANTGELFF; cdr3_nt: TGTGCCAGCAGTTCGACAGGCGCCAACACCGGGGAGCTGTTTTTT
v_call: TRBV2; clone_size: NA; d_call: TRBD2; j_call: TRBJ2-5; cdr3_aa: CASSEVQGAGGRETQYF; cdr3_nt: TGTGCCAGCAGTGAAGTTCAGGGAGCGGGGGGGCGAGAGACCCAGTACTTC
v_call: TRBV29-1; clone_size: NA; d_call: NA; j_call: TRBJ2-7; cdr3_aa: CSVQGPMGISYEQYF; cdr3_nt: TGCAGCGTTCAGGGCCCCATGGGAATCTCCTACGAGCAGTACTTC
v_call: TRBV6-6; clone_size: once; d_call: NA; j_call: TRBJ1-1; cdr3_aa: CASSYSMWARNTEAFF; cdr3_nt: TGTGCCAGCAGTTACTCGATGTGGGCGCGGAACACTGAAGCTTTCTTT
v_call: TRBV19; clone_size: NA; d_call: TRBD2; j_call: TRBJ2-1; cdr3_aa: CASSINGGRADEQFF; cdr3_nt: TGTGCCAGTAGTATAAACGGCGGGAGGGCCGATGAGCAGTTCTTC
v_call: TRBV5-6; clone_size: NA; d_call: NA; j_call: TRBJ1-1; cdr3_aa: CASSRDINTEAFF; cdr3_nt: TGTGCCAGCAGCCGGGATATAAACACTGAAGCTTTCTTT
v_call: TRBV27; clone_size: NA; d_call: NA; j_call: TRBJ2-7; cdr3_aa: CASSLNGQPSYEQYF; cdr3_nt: TGTGCCAGCAGTTTAAACGGACAGCCCTCCTACGAGCAGTACTTC
v_call: TRBV9; clone_size: NA; d_call: NA; j_call: TRBJ2-2; cdr3_aa: CASSVGGWTGELFF; cdr3_nt: TGTGCCAGCAGCGTAGGGGGCTGGACCGGGGAGCTGTTTTTT
v_call: TRBV2; clone_size: NA; d_call: TRBD2; j_call: TRBJ2-7; cdr3_aa: CASSVPLGLAYEQYF; cdr3_nt: TGTGCCAGCAGTGTACCTCTGGGACTAGCCTACGAGCAGTACTTC
v_call: TRBV6-5; clone_size: NA; d_call: TRBD1; j_call: TRBJ2-7; cdr3_aa: CASTPGDRDYEQYF; cdr3_nt: TGTGCCAGCACCCCCGGGGACAGGGACTACGAGCAGTACTTC
v_call: TRBV6-6; clone_size: NA; d_call: NA; j_call: TRBJ2-5; cdr3_aa: CASSYGGTVQETQYF; cdr3_nt: TGTGCCAGCAGTTACGGGGGGACAGTTCAAGAGACCCAGTACTTC
v_call: TRBV7-2; clone_size: NA; d_call: TRBD2; j_call: TRBJ2-7; cdr3_aa: CASTLAGGGYEQYF; cdr3_nt: TGTGCCAGCACCCTCGCCGGGGGGGGGTACGAGCAGTACTTC
v_call: TRBV30; clone_size: NA; d_call: NA; j_call: TRBJ2-7; cdr3_aa: CAWSVVLEAPNF; cdr3_nt: TGTGCCTGGAGTGTAGTTCTGGAAGCGCCGAACTTC
v_call: TRBV10-2; clone_size: NA; d_call: NA; j_call: TRBJ2-7; cdr3_aa: CASSNSNYEQYF; cdr3_nt: TGCGCCAGCAGCAACTCTAACTACGAGCAGTACTTC
v_call: TRBV4-2; clone_size: NA; d_call: TRBD2; j_call: TRBJ2-2; cdr3_aa: CASSQLRTSGIVELFF; cdr3_nt: TGTGCCAGCAGCCAATTACGGACTAGCGGGATAGTGGAGCTGTTTTTT
v_call: TRBV19; clone_size: NA; d_call: NA; j_call: TRBJ2-7; cdr3_aa: CASSIVRDSYEQYF; cdr3_nt: TGTGCCAGTAGTATAGTTCGGGACTCCTACGAGCAGTACTTC
v_call: TRBV7-2; clone_size: NA; d_call: TRBD2; j_call: TRBJ2-3; cdr3_aa: CASSLAPGLAGDLADTQYF; cdr3_nt: TGTGCCAGCAGCTTAGCCCCGGGACTAGCGGGGGATCTGGCAGATACGCAGTATTTT
v_call: TRBV9; clone_size: NA; d_call: TRBD2; j_call: TRBJ2-5; cdr3_aa: CASSGGLAGSQETQYF; cdr3_nt: TGTGCCAGCAGCGGAGGACTAGCGGGATCCCAAGAGACCCAGTACTTC
v_call: TRBV7-6; clone_size: NA; d_call: NA; j_call: TRBJ1-1; cdr3_aa: CASSSGPGDTEAFF; cdr3_nt: TGTGCCAGCAGCTCCGGCCCGGGGGACACTGAAGCTTTCTTT
v_call: TRBV5-1; clone_size: NA; d_call: NA; j_call: TRBJ1-4; cdr3_aa: CASSRGQTTNEKLFF; cdr3_nt: TGCGCCAGCAGCAGAGGACAGACAACTAATGAAAAACTGTTTTTT
v_call: TRBV7-2; clone_size: once; d_call: NA; j_call: TRBJ2-5; cdr3_aa: CASSLGWRPQETQYF; cdr3_nt: TGTGCCAGCAGCTTAGGGTGGCGGCCCCAAGAGACCCAGTACTTC
v_call: TRBV30; clone_size: NA; d_call: NA; j_call: TRBJ2-6; cdr3_aa: CAWSQASGANVLTF; cdr3_nt: TGTGCCTGGAGTCAGGCCTCTGGGGCCAACGTCCTGACTTTC
v_call: TRBV7-9; clone_size: once; d_call: TRBD2; j_call: TRBJ2-5; cdr3_aa: CASSSGGLVGETQYF; cdr3_nt: TGTGCCAGCAGTTCTGGTGGACTAGTAGGAGAGACCCAGTACTTC
v_call: TRBV28; clone_size: NA; d_call: TRBD2; j_call: TRBJ2-6; cdr3_aa: CASSSGGAGANVLTF; cdr3_nt: TGTGCCAGCAGTTCTGGGGGGGCTGGGGCCAACGTCCTGACTTTC
v_call: TRBV6-1; clone_size: NA; d_call: NA; j_call: TRBJ2-2; cdr3_aa: CASSQASVWELFF; cdr3_nt: TGTGCCAGCAGCCAAGCTTCGGTTTGGGAGCTGTTTTTT
v_call: TRBV27; clone_size: NA; d_call: NA; j_call: TRBJ1-4; cdr3_aa: CASSLEGLGEKLFF; cdr3_nt: TGTGCCAGCAGTTTGGAGGGTCTGGGGGAAAAACTGTTTTTT
v_call: TRBV30; clone_size: NA; d_call: NA; j_call: TRBJ1-2; cdr3_aa: CAWSVTGLGYTF; cdr3_nt: TGTGCCTGGAGTGTGACAGGCCTCGGCTACACCTTC
v_call: TRBV5-1; clone_size: few; d_call: NA; j_call: TRBJ1-1; cdr3_aa: CASSLGQTGGNTEAFF; cdr3_nt: TGCGCCAGCAGCTTGGGACAGACCGGGGGGAACACTGAAGCTTTCTTT
v_call: TRBV30; clone_size: NA; d_call: NA; j_call: TRBJ1-6; cdr3_aa: CAWSEGVGSPLHF; cdr3_nt: TGTGCCTGGAGTGAAGGAGTTGGTTCACCCCTCCACTTT
v_call: TRBV28; clone_size: NA; d_call: NA; j_call: TRBJ1-2; cdr3_aa: CASSLIDRTNYGYTF; cdr3_nt: TGTGCCAGCAGTTTAATCGACAGGACTAACTATGGCTACACCTTC
v_call: TRBV7-2; clone_size: NA; d_call: TRBD1; j_call: TRBJ2-7; cdr3_aa: CASSERQGVWQYF; cdr3_nt: TGTGCCAGCAGCGAGCGACAGGGCGTTTGGCAGTACTTC
v_call: TRBV7-2; clone_size: NA; d_call: NA; j_call: TRBJ2-2; cdr3_aa: CASRLTGPGELFF; cdr3_nt: TGTGCCAGCAGACTCACAGGGCCCGGGGAGCTGTTTTTT
v_call: TRBV7-2; clone_size: NA; d_call: NA; j_call: TRBJ2-6; cdr3_aa: CASSLQGGVSGANVLTF; cdr3_nt: TGTGCCAGCAGCCTCCAGGGTGGGGTCTCTGGGGCCAACGTCCTGACTTTC
v_call: TRBV7-3; clone_size: NA; d_call: TRBD2; j_call: TRBJ2-7; cdr3_aa: CASSKSSGGSYEQYF; cdr3_nt: TGTGCCAGCAGTAAATCTAGCGGGGGCTCCTACGAGCAGTACTTC
v_call: TRBV5-6; clone_size: NA; d_call: NA; j_call: TRBJ2-5; cdr3_aa: CASSPEGRETQYF; cdr3_nt: TGTGCCAGCAGCCCGGAGGGGAGGGAGACCCAGTACTTC
v_call: TRBV7-2; clone_size: NA; d_call: TRBD1; j_call: TRBJ1-5; cdr3_aa: CASSLARTGGGHQPQHF; cdr3_nt: TGTGCCAGCAGCTTAGCGCGGACAGGGGGAGGGCATCAGCCCCAGCATTTT
v_call: TRBV29-1; clone_size: NA; d_call: NA; j_call: TRBJ2-7; cdr3_aa: CSVENPGDGRYEQYF; cdr3_nt: TGCAGCGTTGAAAATCCGGGAGACGGTCGCTACGAGCAGTACTTC
v_call: TRBV5-4; clone_size: NA; d_call: TRBD1; j_call: TRBJ2-6; cdr3_aa: CASSPKTGSSGANVLTF; cdr3_nt: TGTGCCAGCAGCCCAAAGACAGGGAGCTCTGGGGCCAACGTCCTGACTTTC
v_call: TRBV10-3; clone_size: NA; d_call: TRBD2; j_call: TRBJ2-7; cdr3_aa: CATVLAGAGEQYF; cdr3_nt: TGTGCCACCGTACTAGCGGGAGCGGGCGAGCAGTACTTC